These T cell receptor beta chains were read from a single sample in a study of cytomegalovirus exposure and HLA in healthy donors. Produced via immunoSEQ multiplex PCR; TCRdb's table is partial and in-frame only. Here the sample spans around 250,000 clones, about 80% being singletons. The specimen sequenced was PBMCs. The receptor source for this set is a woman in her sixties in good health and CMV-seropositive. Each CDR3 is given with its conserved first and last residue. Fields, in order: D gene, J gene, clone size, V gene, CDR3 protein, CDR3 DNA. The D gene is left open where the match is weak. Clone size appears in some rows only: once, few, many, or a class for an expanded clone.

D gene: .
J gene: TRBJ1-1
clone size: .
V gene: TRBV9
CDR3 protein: CASSVRPEKNTEAFF
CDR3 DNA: TGTGCCAGCAGCGTACGTCCGGAGAAGAACACTGAAGCTTTCTTT

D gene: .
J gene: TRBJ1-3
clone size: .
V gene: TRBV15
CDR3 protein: CATSRERAQFGNTIYF
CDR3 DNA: TGTGCCACCAGCAGAGAGAGGGCTCAATTTGGAAACACCATATATTTT

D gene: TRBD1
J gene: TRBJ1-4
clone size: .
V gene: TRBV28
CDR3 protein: CASSFLGTGDEKLFF
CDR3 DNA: TGTGCCAGCAGTTTTCTAGGGACAGGGGATGAAAAACTGTTTTTT

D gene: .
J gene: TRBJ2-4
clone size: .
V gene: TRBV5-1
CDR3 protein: CASSLGAANEGRQYF
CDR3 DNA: TGCGCCAGCAGCTTGGGAGCGGCAAATGAGGGTCGTCAGTACTTC

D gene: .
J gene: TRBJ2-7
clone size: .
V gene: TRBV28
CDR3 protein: CASTPEGLAKGYEQYF
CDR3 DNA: TGTGCCAGCACCCCCGAAGGGCTAGCGAAAGGTTACGAGCAGTACTTC

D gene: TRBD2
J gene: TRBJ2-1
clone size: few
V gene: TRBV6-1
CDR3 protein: CASSASGRAANEQFF
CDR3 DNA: TGTGCCAGCAGTGCTAGCGGGAGGGCCGCCAATGAGCAGTTCTTC

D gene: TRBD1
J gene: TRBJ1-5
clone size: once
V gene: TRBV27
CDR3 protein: CASSPTTGLGFSNQPQHF
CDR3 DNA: TGTGCCAGCAGCCCAACGACAGGGTTGGGGTTTAGCAATCAGCCCCAGCATTTT

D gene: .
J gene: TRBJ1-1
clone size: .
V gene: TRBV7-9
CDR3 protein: CASTPRVAMNTEAFF
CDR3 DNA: TGTGCCAGCACCCCCCGCGTAGCTATGAACACTGAAGCTTTCTTT

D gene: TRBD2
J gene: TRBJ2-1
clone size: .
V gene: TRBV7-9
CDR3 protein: CASVPYGTSGSVSYNEQFF
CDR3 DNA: TGTGCCAGCGTCCCGTACGGGACTAGCGGGAGTGTCTCCTACAATGAGCAGTTCTTC

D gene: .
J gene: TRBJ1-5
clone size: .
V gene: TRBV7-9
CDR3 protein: CASSREENQPQHF
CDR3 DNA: TGTGCCAGCAGCCGTGAAGAGAATCAGCCCCAGCATTTT

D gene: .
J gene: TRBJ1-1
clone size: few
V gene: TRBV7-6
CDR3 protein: CASSRGGEGEAFF
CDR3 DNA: TGTGCCAGCAGCCGGGGGGGCGAAGGTGAAGCTTTCTTT

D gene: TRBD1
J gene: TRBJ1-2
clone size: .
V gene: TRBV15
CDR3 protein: CATSRDWDRANYGYTF
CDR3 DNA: TGTGCCACCAGCAGAGATTGGGACAGGGCTAACTATGGCTACACCTTC

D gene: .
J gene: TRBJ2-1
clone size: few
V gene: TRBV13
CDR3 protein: CASSLRGYEQFF
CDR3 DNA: TGTGCCAGCAGCTTACGCGGGTATGAGCAGTTCTTC

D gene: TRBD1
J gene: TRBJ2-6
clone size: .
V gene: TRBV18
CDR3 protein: CASSGTGTVVSSGANVLTF
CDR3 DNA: TGTGCCAGCTCAGGGACCGGGACAGTCGTTAGCTCTGGGGCCAACGTCCTGACTTTC

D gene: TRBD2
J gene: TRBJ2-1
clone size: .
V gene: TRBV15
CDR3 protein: CATSRETSGNEQFF
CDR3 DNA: TGTGCCACCAGCAGAGAAACTAGCGGGAATGAGCAGTTCTTC

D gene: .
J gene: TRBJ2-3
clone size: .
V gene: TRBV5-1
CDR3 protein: CASSFRQRTDTQYF
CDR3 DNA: TGCGCCAGCAGCTTTCGACAGCGCACAGATACGCAGTATTTT

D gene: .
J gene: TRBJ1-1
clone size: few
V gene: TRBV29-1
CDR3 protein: CSAQTGGGEAFF
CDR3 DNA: TGCAGCGCTCAGACAGGAGGTGGTGAAGCTTTCTTT

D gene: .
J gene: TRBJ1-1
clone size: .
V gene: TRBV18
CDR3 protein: CASSPPAGTEAFF
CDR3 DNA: TGTGCCAGCTCACCTCCAGCGGGAACTGAAGCTTTCTTT

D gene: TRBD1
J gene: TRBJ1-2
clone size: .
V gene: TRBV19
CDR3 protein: CASSESTGGRYGYTF
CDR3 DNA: TGTGCCAGTAGTGAATCGACAGGGGGCCGGTATGGCTACACCTTC

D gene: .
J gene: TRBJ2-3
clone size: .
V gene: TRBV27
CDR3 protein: CASSLGGGTLSTDTQYF
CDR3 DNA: TGTGCCAGCAGTTTAGGGGGAGGGACACTAAGCACAGATACGCAGTATTTT

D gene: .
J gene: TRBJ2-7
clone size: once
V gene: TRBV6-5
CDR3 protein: CASRGGLTYEQYF
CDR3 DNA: TGTGCCAGCAGGGGGGGATTGACCTACGAGCAGTACTTC

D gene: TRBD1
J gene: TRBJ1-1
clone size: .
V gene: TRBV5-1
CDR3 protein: CASIFYPGGTEAFF
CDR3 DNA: TGCGCCAGCATCTTCTACCCAGGGGGCACTGAAGCTTTCTTT

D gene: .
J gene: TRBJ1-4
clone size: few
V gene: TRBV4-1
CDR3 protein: CASSQPGRTNEKLFF
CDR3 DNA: TGCGCCAGCAGCCAGCCGGGGAGAACCAATGAAAAACTGTTTTTT

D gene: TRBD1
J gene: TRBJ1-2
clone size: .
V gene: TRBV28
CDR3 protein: CASSSPGYRGRGTNYGYTF
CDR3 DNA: TGTGCCAGCAGTTCTCCCGGGTACAGGGGGCGCGGGACTAACTATGGCTACACCTTC

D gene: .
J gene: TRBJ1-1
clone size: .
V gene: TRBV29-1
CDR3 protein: CSGELNTEAFF
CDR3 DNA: TGCAGCGGGGAGCTGAACACTGAAGCTTTCTTT

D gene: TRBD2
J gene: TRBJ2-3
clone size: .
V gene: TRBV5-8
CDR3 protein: CASSVAGLANGYTQYF
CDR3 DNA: TGTGCCAGCAGCGTCGCTGGACTAGCGAATGGATATACGCAGTATTTT

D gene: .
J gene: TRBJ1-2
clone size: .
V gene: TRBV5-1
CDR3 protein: CASSLAGLRDGYTF
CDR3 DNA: TGCGCCAGCAGCTTGGCGGGTCTGAGGGATGGCTACACCTTC

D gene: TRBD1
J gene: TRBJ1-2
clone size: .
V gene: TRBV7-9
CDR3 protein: CASRPGQDYYGYTF
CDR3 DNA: TGTGCCAGCAGGCCGGGACAGGATTACTATGGCTACACCTTC

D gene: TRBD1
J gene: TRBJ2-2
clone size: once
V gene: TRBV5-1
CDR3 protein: CASSLQGPNTGELFF
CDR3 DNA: TGCGCCAGCAGCTTACAGGGGCCGAACACCGGGGAGCTGTTTTTT

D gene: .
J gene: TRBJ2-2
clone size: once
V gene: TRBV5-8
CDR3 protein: CASRRSTGELFF
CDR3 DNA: TGTGCCAGCAGACGGAGCACCGGGGAGCTGTTTTTT

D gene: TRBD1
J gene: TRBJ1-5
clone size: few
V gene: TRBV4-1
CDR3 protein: CASSHPPQGNQPQHF
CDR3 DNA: TGCGCCAGCAGCCACCCACCACAGGGGAATCAGCCCCAGCATTTT

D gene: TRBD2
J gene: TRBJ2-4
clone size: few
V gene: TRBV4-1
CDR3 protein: CASSQDLGTSGNIQYF
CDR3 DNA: TGCGCCAGCAGCCAAGATCTTGGAACTAGCGGAAACATTCAGTACTTC

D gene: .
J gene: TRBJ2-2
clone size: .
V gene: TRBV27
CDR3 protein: CASSLVSVNTGELFF
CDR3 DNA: TGTGCCAGCAGTCTCGTGAGCGTGAACACCGGGGAGCTGTTTTTT

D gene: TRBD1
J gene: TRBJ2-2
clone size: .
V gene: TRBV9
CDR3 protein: CASSVDGRGPGELFF
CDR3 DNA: TGTGCCAGCAGCGTAGACGGCAGGGGGCCAGGGGAGCTGTTTTTT

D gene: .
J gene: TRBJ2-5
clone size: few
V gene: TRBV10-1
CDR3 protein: CASSEGRGWETQYF
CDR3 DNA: TGCGCCAGCAGTGAGGGCAGGGGATGGGAGACCCAGTACTTC

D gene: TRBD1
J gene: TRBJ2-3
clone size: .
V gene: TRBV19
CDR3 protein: CATQTGSTDTQYF
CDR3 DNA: TGTGCCACCCAGACAGGGTCCACAGATACGCAGTATTTT

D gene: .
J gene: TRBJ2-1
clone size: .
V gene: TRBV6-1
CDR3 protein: CASSPPPRARDEQFF
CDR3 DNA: TGTGCCAGCAGCCCTCCCCCACGGGCCAGGGATGAGCAGTTCTTC

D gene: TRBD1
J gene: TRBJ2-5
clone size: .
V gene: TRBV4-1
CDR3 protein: CASSQQGQRETQYF
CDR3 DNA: TGCGCCAGCAGCCAGCAGGGACAGCGAGAGACCCAGTACTTC

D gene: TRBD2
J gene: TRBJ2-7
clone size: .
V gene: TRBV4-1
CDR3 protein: CASSQGALTSAGEQYF
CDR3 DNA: TGCGCCAGCAGCCAAGGTGCCCTTACTAGCGCCGGCGAGCAGTACTTC

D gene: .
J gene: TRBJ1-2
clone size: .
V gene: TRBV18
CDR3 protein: CASSSMGLYGYTF
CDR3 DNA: TGTGCCAGCTCGTCGATGGGGCTCTATGGCTACACCTTC

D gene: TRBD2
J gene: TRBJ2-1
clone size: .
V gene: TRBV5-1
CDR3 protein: CASSLHPSGSIYNEQFF
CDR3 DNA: TGCGCCAGCAGCTTGCATCCTAGCGGGAGTATCTACAATGAGCAGTTCTTC

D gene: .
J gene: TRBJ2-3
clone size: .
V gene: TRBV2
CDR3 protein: CASNWLGRTDTQYF
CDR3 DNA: TGTGCCAGCAATTGGCTGGGCCGCACAGATACGCAGTATTTT

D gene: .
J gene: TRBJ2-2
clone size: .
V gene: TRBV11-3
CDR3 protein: CASSTDSTGELFF
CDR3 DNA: TGTGCCAGCAGCACGGACAGCACCGGGGAGCTGTTTTTT

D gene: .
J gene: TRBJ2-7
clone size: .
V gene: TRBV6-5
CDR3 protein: CASKGLAEQYF
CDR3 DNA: TGTGCCAGCAAGGGTCTAGCCGAGCAGTACTTC

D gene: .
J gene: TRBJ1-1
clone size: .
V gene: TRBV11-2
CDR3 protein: CASSPKGDTEAFF
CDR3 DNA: TGTGCCAGCAGCCCTAAAGGGGACACTGAAGCTTTCTTT

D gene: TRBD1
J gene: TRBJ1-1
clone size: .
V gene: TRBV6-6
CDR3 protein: CASSYFGQGAVEAFF
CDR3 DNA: TGTGCCAGCAGTTACTTCGGACAGGGGGCGGTTGAAGCTTTCTTT

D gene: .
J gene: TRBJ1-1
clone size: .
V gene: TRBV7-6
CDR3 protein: CASSLSGTEAFF
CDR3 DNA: TGTGCCAGCAGCTTGAGTGGCACTGAAGCTTTCTTT

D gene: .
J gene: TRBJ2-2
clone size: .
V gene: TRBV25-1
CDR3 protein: CASSRTGELFF
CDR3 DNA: TGTGCCAGCAGTCGCACCGGGGAGCTGTTTTTT

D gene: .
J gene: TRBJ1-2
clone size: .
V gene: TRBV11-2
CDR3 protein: CASSPRTVYGYTF
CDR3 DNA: TGTGCCAGCAGCCCTCGGACAGTCTATGGCTACACCTTC

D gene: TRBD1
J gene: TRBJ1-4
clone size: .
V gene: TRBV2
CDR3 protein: CASKPLTGTWGKLFF
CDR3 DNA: TGTGCCAGCAAGCCGCTGACAGGGACCTGGGGGAAACTGTTTTTT

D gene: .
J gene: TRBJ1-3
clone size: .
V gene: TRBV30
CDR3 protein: CARSANSATFGNTIYF
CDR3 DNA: TGTGCCCGGAGTGCAAATTCAGCGACCTTTGGAAACACCATATATTTT

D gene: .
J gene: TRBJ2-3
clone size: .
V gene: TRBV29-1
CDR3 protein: CSVGRDGTDTQYF
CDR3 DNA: TGCAGCGTAGGGCGGGACGGAACAGATACGCAGTATTTT

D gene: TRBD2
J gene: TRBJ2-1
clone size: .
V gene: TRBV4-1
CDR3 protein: CASSQDRTSGDNEQFF
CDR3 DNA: TGCGCCAGCAGCCAAGACCGGACTAGCGGGGACAATGAGCAGTTCTTC